Presented here are 25 T cell receptor beta chains from one specimen sequenced in a study of tissue T cells after allogeneic stem cell transplantation. Profiled with immunoSEQ multiplex PCR; TCRdb holds only in-frame clones, not every one. The table includes fewer than 8,000 clones, 55% to 75% detected once. Specimen: tissue from the rectum, collected at autopsy. These receptors all stem from a woman between 18 and 55 years old with breast cancer.

The chain recombines TRBV27 with TRBJ1-1; D is possibly TRBD1 (6 bases). The CDR3 covers 16 residues. Trimming shortened V by 0 bases and J by 2 bases, and 13 bases separated the two germline ends. CDR1 is MNHEY, CDR2 SMNVEV, per germline (reference sequence). CDR3 in amino acids: CASSLSIRQENTEAFF. The CDR3 DNA sequence: TGTGCCAGCAGTTTATCAATTCGACAGGAAAACACTGAAGCTTTCTTT.

In DNA, the CDR3 is TGTGCCAGCAGCTCCGGGTGGGGTATTAACAACGAGCAGTACTTC. As protein: CASSSGWGINNEQYF. The V and J genes are TRBV5-6 and TRBJ2-7, with no clear D. This CDR3 has 15 amino acids. Germline CDR1 and CDR2: SGHDT and YYEEEE. The V and J ends lost 3 bases and 5 bases respectively, with 18 bases between them.

The chain joins TRBV27 to TRBJ1-2; D gene ambiguous. Germline loops: CDR1 MNHEY, CDR2 SMNVEV (reference sequence). This CDR3 spans 13 amino acids. Trimming took off 5 bases at V and 7 bases at J, with 14 bases between the two ends. This chain's CDR3 is CASSTHLGLGYTF. The CDR3 nucleotides read TGTGCCAGCAGTACACACCTAGGGCTTGGCTACACCTTC.

The V call is TRBV5-1, the J call TRBJ2-7; 8 bases match TRBD2. The length of the CDR3 is 13 residues. With V trimmed by 6 bases and J by 5 bases, 7 bases remained unmatched. Looked up from germline, CDR1 is SGHRS and CDR2 is YFSETQ. DNA for the CDR3: TGCGCCAGCAAGCCAGCGGGAGCGCACGAGCAGTACTTC. Protein product: CASKPAGAHEQYF.

The rearrangement uses TRBV9 and TRBJ2-5; D call uncertain. Germline V gene data show CDR1 as SGDLS and CDR2 as YYNGEE. V was trimmed by 3 bases and J by 5 bases, leaving 17 bases between them. The CDR3 length is 15 residues. CDR3: CASSAMGSPRETQYF. The CDR3, as DNA: TGTGCCAGCAGCGCGATGGGGTCCCCGAGGGAGACCCAGTACTTC.

The V call is TRBV4-1, the J call TRBJ1-6; 8 bases match TRBD1. CDR1 and CDR2 from the germline V gene are MGHRA and YSYEKL. The CDR3 has 15 residues. Trimming cost V 0 bases and J 8 bases; bases outside gene matches: 3. The chain's CDR3 is CASSQDGQGDSPLHF. The CDR3 nucleotides are TGCGCCAGCAGCCAAGACGGACAGGGCGATTCACCCCTCCACTTT.

This clone has more than one count but fewer than ten. J is TRBJ2-2 and V is TRBV7-2; tentatively, D is TRBD1 (6 bases). The CDR3 loop spans 14 amino acids. Germline CDR1 reads SGHTA; CDR2 reads FQGNSA. The V and J ends lost 0 bases and 7 bases respectively, with 9 bases between them. CDR3 protein: CASSLAGASGELFF. The CDR3 DNA follows: TGTGCCAGCAGCTTAGCGGGGGCCAGCGGGGAGCTGTTTTTT.

This clone turned up a few times. CDR3 coding DNA: TGTGCCAGCAGTGGAGGCTTAACAGATACGCAGTATTTT. Encoded protein: CASSGGLTDTQYF. The chain has TRBV6-4 and TRBJ2-3; D is unresolved. Germline CDR1 and CDR2: MRHNA and SNTAGT. The CDR3 loop spans 13 amino acids. The V end was cut by 4 bases, the J end by 3 bases, with 8 bases between.

The CDR3 DNA sequence: TGTGCCAGCAGCCAAGGGTACACCTGGGAAAACACCATATATTTT. Protein: CASSQGYTWENTIYF. The V and J genes are TRBV3-1 (or the pseudogene TRBV3-2) and TRBJ1-3; D unresolved. The V gene's germline CDR1 is LGHDT and CDR2 YNNKEL (reference sequence). This CDR3 region has 15 residues. The V gene lost 1 base and the J gene lost 6 bases, with 13 bases spanning the gap.

The gene calls are TRBV4-3 and TRBJ1-1; maybe TRBD1 (5 bases). With 2 bases removed from V and 4 bases from J, the gap between germline ends came to 14 bases. This CDR3 comprises 15 residues. Germline V gives CDR1 LGHNA, CDR2 YSLEER. The CDR3 loop reads CASSQYVTGGTEAFF. The CDR3 DNA is TGCGCCAGCAGCCAATACGTTACGGGGGGCACTGAAGCTTTCTTT.

The sample holds a few counts of this clone. The chain recombines TRBV2 with TRBJ1-2, with D perhaps TRBD1 (5 bases). The CDR3 loop spans 13 amino acids. V was clipped by 6 bases and J by 4 bases, with 12 bases between them. The germline V gene has CDR1 SNHLY and CDR2 FYNNEI. CDR3: CASRDRGGYGYTF. The DNA for the CDR3 is TGTGCCAGCAGAGATAGGGGTGGCTATGGCTACACCTTC.

The chain joins TRBV30 to TRBJ1-6; TRBD1 might be the D (5 bases). The CDR3 runs to 13 residues. The V gene lost 7 bases and the J gene lost 8 bases, with 15 bases spanning the gap. Per germline, CDR1 GTSNPN and CDR2 SVGIG (reference sequence). CDR3: CASQQRGDSPLHF. The CDR3, as DNA: TGTGCCTCCCAGCAGCGAGGGGATTCACCCCTCCACTTT.

CDR3 DNA sequence: TGTGCCAGCAGCCAAGGGACTAGCGGGGGTACCTACGAGCAGTACTTC. Its protein product is CASSQGTSGGTYEQYF. The chain combines TRBV3-1 (or the pseudogene TRBV3-2) with TRBJ2-7; 13 nucleotides match TRBD2. With 1 base clipped from V and 2 bases from J, the junction kept 2 bases outside the gene matches. CDR3 length: 16 residues. The germline gives CDR1 LGHDT, CDR2 YNNKEL (reference sequence).

In its sample, this clone was seen a few times. The chain links TRBV5-4 to TRBJ2-1; weak D call: TRBD1 (5 bases). Germline CDR1 reads SGHNT; CDR2 reads YYREEE (reference sequence). V was pared by 3 bases and J by 7 bases, with 11 bases between. The CDR3 runs to 13 residues. The CDR3 region has the DNA TGTGCCAGCAGCTCCGAGAAGGGGAATGAGCAGTTCTTC. This codes for CASSSEKGNEQFF.

The rearrangement joins TRBV6-2 or TRBV6-3 to TRBJ1-2, with D maybe TRBD1 (5 bases). The CDR3 contains 15 residues. V was cut by 6 bases and J by 0 bases, with 14 bases left in between. CDR1 MNHEY and CDR2 SVGEGT come from the germline V gene. CDR3 coding DNA: TGTGCCAGCAGCCTCCGGGGGGATTCTAACTATGGCTACACCTTC. It specifies CASSLRGDSNYGYTF.

The V call is TRBV4-3, the J call TRBJ2-6; D possibly uses TRBD1 or TRBD2 (5 bases each). The CDR3 spans 17 residues. Looked up from germline, CDR1 is LGHNA and CDR2 is YSLEER. V gave up 1 base and J gave up 3 bases, with 13 bases separating them. The CDR3 DNA is TGCGCCAGCAGCCAAGCTTTCGGGGCTCATGGGGCCAACGTCCTGACTTTC. Translating it yields CASSQAFGAHGANVLTF.

The chain uses TRBV29-1 and TRBJ2-2, with TRBD2 as a possible D gene (5 bases). The V end lost 7 bases, the J end lost 7 bases, and 16 bases lay between the germline ends. This CDR3 has 13 amino acids. CDR1 is SQVTM and CDR2 is ANQGSEA in the germline V gene. The CDR3 loop reads CSASGMADGELFF. For the CDR3, the DNA is TGCAGCGCATCGGGGATGGCCGACGGGGAGCTGTTTTTT.

V gene TRBV15 combines with J gene TRBJ2-7, with D unresolved. The CDR3 runs 14 residues. V was pared by 5 bases and J by 6 bases, with 17 bases between. Germline loops: CDR1 LNHNV, CDR2 YYDKDF (reference sequence). CDR3 in DNA: TGTGCCACCAGCGCTGGTAACCCCCGTGGCGAGCAGTACTTC. Amino acids: CATSAGNPRGEQYF. Full variable domain (rest looked up from reference TRBV15 and TRBJ2-7): DAMVIQNPRYQVTQFGKPVTLSCSQTLNHNVMYWYQQKSSQAPKLLFHYYDKDFNNEADTPDNFQSRRPNTSFCFLDIRSPGLGDTAMYLCATSAGNPRGEQYFGPGTRLTVT.

This clone was observed once. The chain combines TRBV7-9 with TRBJ2-1; tentative D call: TRBD2 (5 bases). Trimming removed 1 base at V and 0 bases at J, with 13 bases between. Germline loops: CDR1 SEHNR, CDR2 FQNEAQ (reference sequence). CDR3 length: 17 residues. CDR3 DNA: TGTGCCAGCAGCTTAGGGGTGGGGAGCGGCTCCTACAATGAGCAGTTCTTC. It translates to CASSLGVGSGSYNEQFF.

The V and J genes are TRBV18 and TRBJ2-7; the match to TRBD1 covers 12 bases. V lost 6 bases and J lost 7; bases outside the gene matches: 7. Germline V gives CDR1 KGHSH, CDR2 LQKENI. The CDR3 sequence is 14 residues long. CDR3 amino acids: CASSLGQGAREQYF. The DNA for the CDR3 is TGTGCCAGCTCGCTGGGACAGGGGGCGAGGGAGCAGTACTTC.

This sequence joins TRBV7-3 and TRBJ2-7, with D perhaps matching TRBD1 (6 bases). The CDR3 has 11 amino acids. Trimming took off 5 bases at V and 6 bases at J, with 8 bases between the two ends. Per the germline V gene, CDR1 is SGHTA and CDR2 is FQGTGA. CDR3 residues: CASSTGLEQYF. The CDR3 DNA reads TGTGCCAGCAGCACAGGGCTCGAGCAGTACTTC.

This clone is labeled large. The chain combines TRBV5-6 with TRBJ1-4; weak D call: TRBD1 (6 bases). The CDR3 covers 15 residues. Germline V lookup: CDR1 SGHDT, CDR2 YYEEEE. V lost 5 bases, J lost 5 bases, and 16 bases lay in between. CDR3 region: CASRYKGGPNEKLFF. The DNA for the CDR3 is TGTGCCAGCAGATACAAGGGGGGACCAAATGAAAAACTGTTTTTT.

The chain employs TRBV18 and TRBJ2-7, with D tentatively TRBD2 (6 bases). The V end lost 6 bases, the J end lost 0 bases, and 15 bases lay between the germline ends. The CDR3 loop spans 15 amino acids. The germline CDR1 and CDR2 sequences are KGHSH and LQKENI. CDR3: CASSHTGRLSYEQYF. CDR3 sequence (DNA): TGTGCCAGCTCGCACACCGGGAGACTCTCCTACGAGCAGTACTTC.

This chain connects TRBV18 to TRBJ2-1, with TRBD2 as a possible D gene (6 bases). CDR1 is KGHSH, CDR2 LQKENI, per germline. Between the trimmed V and J ends, which lost 6 bases and 9 bases, there was a span of 18 bases. The CDR3 length is 14 residues. The CDR3 reads CASSRGGNRGEQFF. As DNA, the CDR3 is TGTGCCAGCTCCCGGGGCGGGAACCGCGGTGAGCAGTTCTTC.

As for this clone: The germline gene is not matched at one end of the junction; a read error may be the cause. Additional DNA sequences in this sample encode the identical CDR3. This chain links TRBV7-9 with TRBJ2-1; 10 bases line up with TRBD2. This CDR3 is 13 amino acids long. CDR1 is SEHNR and CDR2 is FQNEAQ in the germline V gene (reference sequence). CDR3 residues: CASSLAGGNEQFF. CDR3 DNA: TGTGCCAGCAGTTTAGCGGGAGGAAATGAGCAGTTCTTC.